The rows below give T cell receptor beta chains drawn from one sample of a study of technical replicates of blood from a few donors. Some clones are missing from TCRdb's copy, which holds only in-frame ones; the method was immunoSEQ multiplex PCR. The sample lists roughly 50,000 clones, around 93% occurring once. The sequenced sample was PBMCs. These receptors were obtained from a human donor in good health. Some clones in this sample may be carry-over from other donors' samples. The CDR3 runs from the conserved cysteine through the conserved F or W. The D gene is left open where the match is weak. Size is stated for part of the rows, as once, few or many counts, or as a class when the clone is expanded.

D	length	size	J	V	DNA	CDR3
.	16	.	TRBJ1-2	TRBV7-9	TGTGCCAGCACCCCCCTGCCAGCCGGAGCTAACTATGGCTACACCTTC	CASTPLPAGANYGYTF
.	15	medium-sized	TRBJ2-7	TRBV4-2	TGTGCCAGCAGCCAAGCTCCAGATTCCTCCTACGAGCAGTACTTC	CASSQAPDSSYEQYF
.	16	.	TRBJ2-1	TRBV7-2	TGTGCCAGCAGCTTAGCGGGGCAGAGCTCCTACAATGAGCAGTTCTTC	CASSLAGQSSYNEQFF
.	13	.	TRBJ1-4	TRBV30	TGTGCCTGGCATAGATCCCAAAAGGAAAAACTGTTTTTT	CAWHRSQKEKLFF
TRBD1	14	.	TRBJ2-3	TRBV6-1	TGTGCCAGCAGTGAAATGCAGGGGGCAAATACGCAGTATTTT	CASSEMQGANTQYF
.	17	.	TRBJ2-6	TRBV10-3	TGTGCCATCAGTGAGTCAAGGGGCGCTACGGGGGCCAACGTCCTGACTTTC	CAISESRGATGANVLTF
.	13	.	TRBJ2-7	TRBV10-2	TGCGCCAGCAGCGTCGGACGGGGTGGCGAGCAGTACTTC	CASSVGRGGEQYF
TRBD1	15	.	TRBJ2-7	TRBV11-1	TGTGCCAGCAGCTCCTGGGACAGGGGACCCTACGAGCAGTACTTC	CASSSWDRGPYEQYF
TRBD2	16	.	TRBJ2-1	TRBV5-8	TGTGCCAGCAGCTTGGAGAACGGGAGGGGTCACAATGAGCAGTTCTTC	CASSLENGRGHNEQFF
TRBD1	14	.	TRBJ2-7	TRBV9	TGTGCCAGCAGCGTAGGACAGGGTGGGGGCGAGCAGTACTTC	CASSVGQGGGEQYF
TRBD1	14	.	TRBJ2-4	TRBV7-9	TGTGCCACCCTGAGATCCGGGACAGAAAACATTCAGTACTTC	CATLRSGTENIQYF
.	15	.	TRBJ1-3	TRBV7-6	TGTGCCAGCAGCCCCCTGGGGAGCTCTGGAAACACCATATATTTT	CASSPLGSSGNTIYF
.	12	.	TRBJ1-3	TRBV30	TGTGCCTGGAGTACAGGGGGAAACACCATATATTTT	CAWSTGGNTIYF
.	15	.	TRBJ1-1	TRBV18	TGTGCCAGCTCACGGGGACTGTTGAGAAACACTGAAGCTTTCTTT	CASSRGLLRNTEAFF
TRBD2	14	.	TRBJ2-2	TRBV4-2	TGTGCCAGCAGCCAACTAGCGGCTGACGGGGAGCTGTTTTTT	CASSQLAADGELFF
.	16	.	TRBJ2-5	TRBV4-1	TGCGCCAGCAGCCAACCCTCCGGGACTGTCGAGGAGACCCAGTACTTC	CASSQPSGTVEETQYF
TRBD2	16	.	TRBJ2-5	TRBV7-6	TGTGCCAGCAGCTCGTCGGGACTAGCGGGAGCAGAGACCCAGTACTTC	CASSSSGLAGAETQYF
.	19	.	TRBJ2-1	TRBV21-1	TGTGCCAGCAGCAAAGAAGGGACTAGCGGGAGTGCCCCTCTTTTGGAGCAGTTCTTC	CASSKEGTSGSAPLLEQFF
TRBD1	15	few	TRBJ1-6	TRBV19	TGTGCCAGTAGCGGCAGGGGGCTCGATAATTCACCCCTCCACTTT	CASSGRGLDNSPLHF
TRBD2	18	.	TRBJ2-3	TRBV7-6	TGTGCCAGCAGCTTATGGTTTGCGGGAGGACTAGCTGGAGATACGCAGTATTTT	CASSLWFAGGLAGDTQYF
.	14	.	TRBJ1-5	TRBV10-3	TGTGCCATCTGGGGGGGCTTGGGCAATCAGCCCCAGCATTTT	CAIWGGLGNQPQHF
.	14	.	TRBJ2-5	TRBV27	TGTGCCAGCAGTTTAATGACTGCACCAGAGACCCAGTACTTC	CASSLMTAPETQYF
.	16	.	TRBJ2-3	TRBV5-8	TGTGCCAGCAGCTCGGGAGGACAGACTAGCACAGATACGCAGTATTTT	CASSSGGQTSTDTQYF
.	13	.	TRBJ2-1	TRBV4-2	TGTGCCAGCAGCCCCTCTATAAACGGGGAGCAGTTCTTC	CASSPSINGEQFF